This T cell receptor beta chain is from a study of T cell responses to AZD1222 COVID-19 vaccine. This clone was seen just once. The antigen is undetermined. Findings of the study overall: Only six or seven AZD1222 recipients were seropositive at baseline.

The germline V gene encodes CDR1 SGHRS and CDR2 YFSETQ. This CDR3 region has 15 residues. Trimming took 4 bases from V and 1 from J, leaving 9 bases between them. TCRdb keeps only in-frame clones here, not all; method: immunoSEQ multiplex PCR. The table has tens of thousands of clones, more than 85% seen once. Sequencing was performed on peripheral blood, taken 28 days after the second AZD1222 dose. The chain links TRBV5-1 to TRBJ2-6; no reliable D call. This TCR was sampled from an adult who received the AZD1222 COVID-19 vaccine. The CDR3 loop reads CASSRTQSGANVLTF. In DNA form, the CDR3 reads TGCGCCAGCAGCAGAACACAGTCTGGGGCCAACGTCCTGACTTTC.